This T cell receptor beta chain was sequenced in a study of CD8+ T cells in alopecia areata. General observations from the study: Higher clonality and more expanded CD8+ clones appeared in lesional than normal scalp.

The treatment denotes: oral pan-JAK inhibitor, 5-10 mg twice daily. Punch biopsies of lesional scalp, plus peripheral blood, were taken from alopecia areata patients. PBMCs yielded sorted CD4+ and CD8+ T cells. A note on this clone: The target antigen is unknown.

Extracted RNA was reverse transcribed, and the resulting cDNA served as sequencing template. Libraries were prepared by immunoSEQ multiplex PCR; TCRdb keeps only in-frame clonotypes and omits some of them. The table has roughly 150,000 clones, roughly 50% seen once. The V and J ends lost 4 bases and 6 bases respectively, with 14 bases between them. CDR1 and CDR2 from the germline V gene are SGHRS and YFSETQ. The CDR3 is 14 residues long. Material: CD8+ T cells sorted from blood, obtained at week 4, from a patient treated with tofacitinib. The chain uses TRBV5-1 and TRBJ1-5, with D perhaps matching TRBD1 (6 bases). This receptor was taken from a human donor with alopecia areata. The CDR3 region is CASSPEGGGQPQHF. The CDR3 coding sequence is TGCGCCAGCAGCCCCGAAGGGGGGGGTCAGCCCCAGCATTTT.